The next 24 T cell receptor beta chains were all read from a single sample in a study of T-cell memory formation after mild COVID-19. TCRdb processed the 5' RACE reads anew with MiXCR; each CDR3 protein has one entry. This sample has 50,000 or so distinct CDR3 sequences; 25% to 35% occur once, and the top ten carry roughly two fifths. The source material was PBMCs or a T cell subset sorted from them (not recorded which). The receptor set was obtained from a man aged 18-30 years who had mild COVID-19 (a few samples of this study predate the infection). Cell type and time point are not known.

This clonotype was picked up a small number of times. The CDR3 is CASSPPLTDTQYF. DNA of the CDR3: TGTGCCAGCAGCCCCCCCTTAACAGATACGCAGTATTTT. The chain couples TRBV7-9 to TRBJ2-3; D uncertain. V lost 5 bases and J lost 3, with 9 bases in between. CDR1 is SEHNR and CDR2 is FQNEAQ in the germline V gene (reference sequence). The CDR3 runs to 13 residues. The whole variable domain, filled in from reference TRBV7-9 and TRBJ2-3, reads DTGVSQNPRHKITKRGQNVTFRCDPISEHNRLYWYRQTLGQGPEFLTYFQNEAQLEKSRLLSDRFSAERPKGSFSTLEIQRTEQGDSAMYLCASSPPLTDTQYFGPGTRLTVL.

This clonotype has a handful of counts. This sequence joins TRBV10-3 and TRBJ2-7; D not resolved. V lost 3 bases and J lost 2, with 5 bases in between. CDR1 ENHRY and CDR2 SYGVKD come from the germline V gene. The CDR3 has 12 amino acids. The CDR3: CAISETPYEQYV. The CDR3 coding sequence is TGTGCCATCAGTGAAACCCCCTACGAGCAGTACGTC.

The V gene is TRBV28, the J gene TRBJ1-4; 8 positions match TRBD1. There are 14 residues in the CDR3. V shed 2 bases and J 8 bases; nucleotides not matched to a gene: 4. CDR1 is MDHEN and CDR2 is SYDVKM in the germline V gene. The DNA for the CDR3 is TGTGCCAGCAGTTTAGGACAGGGAGGGGAAAAACTGTTTTTT. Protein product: CASSLGQGGEKLFF.

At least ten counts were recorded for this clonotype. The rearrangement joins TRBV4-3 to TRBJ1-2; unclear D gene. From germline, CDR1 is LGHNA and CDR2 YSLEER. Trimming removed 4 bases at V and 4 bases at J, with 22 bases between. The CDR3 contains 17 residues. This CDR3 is CASSPSRSPGVVYGYTF. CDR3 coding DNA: TGCGCCAGCAGCCCTAGCAGGTCGCCTGGTGTGGTCTATGGCTACACCTTC.

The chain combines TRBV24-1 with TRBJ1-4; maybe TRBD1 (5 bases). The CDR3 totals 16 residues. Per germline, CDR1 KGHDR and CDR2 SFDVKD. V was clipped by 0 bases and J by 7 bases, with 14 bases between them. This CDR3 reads CATSDLQTALCEKLFF. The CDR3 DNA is TGTGCCACCAGTGATTTGCAGACAGCGCTTTGTGAAAAACTGTTTTTT.

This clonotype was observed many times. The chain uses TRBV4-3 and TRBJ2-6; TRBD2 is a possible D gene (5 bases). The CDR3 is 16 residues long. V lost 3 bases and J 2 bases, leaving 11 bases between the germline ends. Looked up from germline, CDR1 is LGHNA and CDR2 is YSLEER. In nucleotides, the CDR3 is TGCGCCAGCAGCCAGGTGTCCGGGACTGGGGCCAACGTCCTGACTTTC. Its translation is CASSQVSGTGANVLTF.

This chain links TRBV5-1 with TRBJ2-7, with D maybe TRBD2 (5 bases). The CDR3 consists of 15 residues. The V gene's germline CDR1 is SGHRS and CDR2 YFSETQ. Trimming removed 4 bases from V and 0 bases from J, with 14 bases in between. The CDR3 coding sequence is TGCGCCAGCAGCCAAGGACTTGGTAGCTCCTACGAGCAGTACTTC. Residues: CASSQGLGSSYEQYF.

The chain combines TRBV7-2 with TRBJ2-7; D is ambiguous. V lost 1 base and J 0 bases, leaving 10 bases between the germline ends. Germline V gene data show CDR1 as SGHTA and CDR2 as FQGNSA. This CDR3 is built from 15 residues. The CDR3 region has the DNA TGTGCCAGCAGCTTAGGCTACAAGAGCTCCTACGAGCAGTACTTC. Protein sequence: CASSLGYKSSYEQYF.

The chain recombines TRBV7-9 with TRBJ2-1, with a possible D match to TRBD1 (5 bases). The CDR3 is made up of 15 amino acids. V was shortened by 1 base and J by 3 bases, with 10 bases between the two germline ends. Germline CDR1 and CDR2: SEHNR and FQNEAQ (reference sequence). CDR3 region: CASSLGWTLYNEQFF. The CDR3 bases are TGTGCCAGCAGCTTAGGTTGGACACTCTACAATGAGCAGTTCTTC.

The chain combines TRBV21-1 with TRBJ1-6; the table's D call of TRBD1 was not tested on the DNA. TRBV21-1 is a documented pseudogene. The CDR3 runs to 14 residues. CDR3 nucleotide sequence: TGTGCCAGCAGCAAAGGACAGGGTAATTCACCCCTCCACTTT. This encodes CASSKGQGNSPLHF.

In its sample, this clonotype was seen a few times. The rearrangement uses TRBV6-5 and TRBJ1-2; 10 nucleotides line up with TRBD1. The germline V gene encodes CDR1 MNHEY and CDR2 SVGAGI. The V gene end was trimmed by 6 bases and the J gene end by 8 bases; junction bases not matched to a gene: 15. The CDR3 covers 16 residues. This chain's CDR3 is CASSPRSTGGNDGYTF. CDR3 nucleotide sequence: TGTGCCAGCAGCCCGCGCTCGACAGGGGGCAATGACGGCTACACCTTC.

The CDR3 DNA is TGCGCCAGCAGCCGAAACGGGGGGGCTATAGAGACCCAGTACTTC. It yields the protein CASSRNGGAIETQYF. The gene calls are TRBV4-3 and TRBJ2-5; 8 bases match TRBD2. The CDR3 is 15 amino acids. Germline V gives CDR1 LGHNA, CDR2 YSLEER. With 4 bases clipped from V and 4 bases from J, the junction kept 8 bases outside the gene matches.

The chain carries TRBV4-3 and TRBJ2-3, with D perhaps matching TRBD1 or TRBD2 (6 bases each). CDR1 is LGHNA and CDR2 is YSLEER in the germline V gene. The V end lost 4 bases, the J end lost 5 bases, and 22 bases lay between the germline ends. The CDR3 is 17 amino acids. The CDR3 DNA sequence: TGCGCCAGCAGCCGACTAGGGGGAGGCAGGGAGCAAGATACGCAGTATTTT. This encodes CASSRLGGGREQDTQYF.

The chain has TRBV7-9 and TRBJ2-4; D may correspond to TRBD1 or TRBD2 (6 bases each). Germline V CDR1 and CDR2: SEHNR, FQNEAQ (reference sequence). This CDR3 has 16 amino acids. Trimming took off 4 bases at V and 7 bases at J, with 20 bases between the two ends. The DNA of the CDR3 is TGTGCCAGCAGCTCCCCTCTTGGGGGGCGAGAGAACATTCAGTACTTC. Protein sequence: CASSSPLGGRENIQYF.

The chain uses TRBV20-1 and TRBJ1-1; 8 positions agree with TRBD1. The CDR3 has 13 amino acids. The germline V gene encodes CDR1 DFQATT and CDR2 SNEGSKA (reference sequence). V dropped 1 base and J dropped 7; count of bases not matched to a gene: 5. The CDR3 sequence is CSARGSDRVEAFF. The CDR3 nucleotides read TGCAGTGCTAGAGGATCGGACAGGGTTGAAGCTTTCTTT.

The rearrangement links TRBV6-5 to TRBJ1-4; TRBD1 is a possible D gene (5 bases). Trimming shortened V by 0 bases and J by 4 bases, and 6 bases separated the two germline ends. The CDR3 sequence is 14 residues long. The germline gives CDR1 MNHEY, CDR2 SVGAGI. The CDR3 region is CASSYSGDNEKLFF. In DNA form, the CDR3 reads TGTGCCAGCAGTTACTCAGGGGATAATGAAAAACTGTTTTTT.

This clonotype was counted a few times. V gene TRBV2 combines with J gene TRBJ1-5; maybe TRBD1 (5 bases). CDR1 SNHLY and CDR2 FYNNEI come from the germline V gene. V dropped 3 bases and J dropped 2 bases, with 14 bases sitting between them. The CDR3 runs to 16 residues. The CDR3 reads CASSEGLRRGNQPQHF. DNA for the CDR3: TGTGCCAGCAGTGAGGGACTCCGGCGCGGCAATCAGCCCCAGCATTTT. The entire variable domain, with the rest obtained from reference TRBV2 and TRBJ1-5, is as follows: EPEVTQTPSHQVTQMGQEVILRCVPISNHLYFYWYRQILGQKVEFLVSFYNNEISEKSEIFDDQFSVERPDGSNFTLKIRSTKLEDSAMYFCASSEGLRRGNQPQHFGDGTRLSIL.

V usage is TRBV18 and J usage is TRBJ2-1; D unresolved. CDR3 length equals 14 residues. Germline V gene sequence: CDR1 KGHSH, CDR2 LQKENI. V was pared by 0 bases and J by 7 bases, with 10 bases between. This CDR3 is CASSPPNSINEQFF. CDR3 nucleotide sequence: TGTGCCAGCTCACCACCGAATAGCATTAATGAGCAGTTCTTC. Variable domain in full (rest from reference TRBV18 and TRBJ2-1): NAGVMQNPRHLVRRRGQEARLRCSPMKGHSHVYWYRQLPEEGLKFMVYLQKENIIDESGMPKERFSAEFPKEGPSILRIQQVVRGDSAAYFCASSPPNSINEQFFGPGTRLTVL.

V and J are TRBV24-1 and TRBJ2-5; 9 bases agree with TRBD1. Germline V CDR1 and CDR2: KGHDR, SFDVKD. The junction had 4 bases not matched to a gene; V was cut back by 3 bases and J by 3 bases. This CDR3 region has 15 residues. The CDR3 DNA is TGTGCCACCAGTGATCCCCGGGACAGGGAAGAGACCCAGTACTTC. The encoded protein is CATSDPRDREETQYF.

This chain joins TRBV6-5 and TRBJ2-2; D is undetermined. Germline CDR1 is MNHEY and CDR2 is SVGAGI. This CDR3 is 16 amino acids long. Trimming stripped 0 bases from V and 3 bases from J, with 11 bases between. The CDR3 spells CASSYSAGSDTGELFF. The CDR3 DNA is TGTGCCAGCAGTTACTCGGCAGGTTCGGACACCGGGGAGCTGTTTTTT.

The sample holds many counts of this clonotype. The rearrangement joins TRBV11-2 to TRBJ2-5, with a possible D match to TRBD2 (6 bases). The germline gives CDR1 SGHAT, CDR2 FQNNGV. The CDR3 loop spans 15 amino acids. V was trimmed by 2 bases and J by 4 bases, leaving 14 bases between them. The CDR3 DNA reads TGTGCCAGCAGCTTACTCGGGCGGGAATCAGAGACCCAGTACTTC. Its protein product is CASSLLGRESETQYF. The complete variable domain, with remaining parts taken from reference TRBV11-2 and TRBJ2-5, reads EAGVAQSPRYKIIEKRQSVAFWCNPISGHATLYWYQQILGQGPKLLIQFQNNGVVDDSQLPKDRFSAERLKGVDSTLKIQPAKLEDSAVYLCASSLLGRESETQYFGPGTRLLVL.

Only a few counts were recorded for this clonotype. The CDR3 DNA is TGTGCCAGCGAACGAGCACAGGAATACACCGGGGAGCTGTTTTTT. Translating gives CASERAQEYTGELFF. The chain couples TRBV6-2 or TRBV6-3 to TRBJ2-2; a possible D gene is TRBD1 (5 bases). Per germline, CDR1 MNHEY and CDR2 SVGEGT. V lost 8 bases and J 3 bases, leaving 16 bases between the germline ends. The CDR3 has 15 residues.

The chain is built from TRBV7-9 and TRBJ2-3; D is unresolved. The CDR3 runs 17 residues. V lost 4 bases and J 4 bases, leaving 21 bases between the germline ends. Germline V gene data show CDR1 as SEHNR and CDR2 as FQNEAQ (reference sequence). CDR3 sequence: CASSSALAGIDADTQYF. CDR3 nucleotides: TGTGCCAGCAGCTCCGCCTTGGCTGGGATTGATGCAGATACGCAGTATTTT.

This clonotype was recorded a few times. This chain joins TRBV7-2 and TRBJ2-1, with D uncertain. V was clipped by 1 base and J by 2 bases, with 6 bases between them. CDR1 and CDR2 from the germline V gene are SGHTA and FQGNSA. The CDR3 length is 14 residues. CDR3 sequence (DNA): TGTGCCAGCAGCTTAGGGCCAGCCTACAATGAGCAGTTCTTC. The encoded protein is CASSLGPAYNEQFF.